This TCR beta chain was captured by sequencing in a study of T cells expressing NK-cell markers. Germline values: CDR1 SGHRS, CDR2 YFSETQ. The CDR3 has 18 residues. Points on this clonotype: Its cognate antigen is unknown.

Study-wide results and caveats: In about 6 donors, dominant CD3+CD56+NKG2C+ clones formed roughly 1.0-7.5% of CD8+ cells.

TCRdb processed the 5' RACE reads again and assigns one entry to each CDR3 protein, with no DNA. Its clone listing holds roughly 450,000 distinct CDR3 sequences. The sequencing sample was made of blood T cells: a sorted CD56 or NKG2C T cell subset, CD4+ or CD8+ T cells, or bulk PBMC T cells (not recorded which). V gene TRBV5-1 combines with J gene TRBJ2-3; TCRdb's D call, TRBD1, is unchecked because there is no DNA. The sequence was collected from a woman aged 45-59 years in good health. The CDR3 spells CASSLVASAQGSTDTQYF.